These 6 T cell receptor beta chains came from one sample sequenced in a study of T cells in narcolepsy. The repertoire was sequenced with immunoSEQ multiplex PCR; TCRdb's copy has only in-frame clones and lacks some. The table lists tens of thousands of clones, about 85% of them singletons. The specimen was CD45RA- memory CD4+ T cells from PBMCs. Receptors originate from a human donor with narcolepsy.

The chain combines TRBV6-1 with TRBJ1-6; D uncertain. CDR1 MNHNS and CDR2 SASEGT come from the germline V gene. Trimming removed 1 base at V and 8 bases at J, with 9 bases between. This CDR3 is built from 14 residues. CDR3 DNA: TGTGCCAGCAGTGAAGTAACTAGGGATTCACCCCTCCACTTT. This translates into CASSEVTRDSPLHF.

J is TRBJ2-7 and V is TRBV4-2, with 8 bases lining up with TRBD1. CDR3 length: 16 amino acids. The germline CDR1 and CDR2 sequences are LGHNA and YNFKEQ. J was trimmed by 3 bases and V by 1 base; bases with no gene match: 8. The CDR3: CASSQVGGQGFYEQYF. The CDR3, as DNA: TGTGCCAGCAGCCAAGTTGGTGGACAGGGATTCTACGAGCAGTACTTC.

V usage is TRBV5-1 and J usage is TRBJ2-3, with 7 nucleotides matching TRBD1. V was clipped by 0 bases and J by 0 bases; unmatched bases: 4. This CDR3 region has 16 residues. CDR1 SGHRS and CDR2 YFSETQ come from the germline V gene. The CDR3 protein is CASSLALGQSTDTQYF. In DNA, the CDR3 is TGCGCCAGCAGCTTGGCCCTGGGACAGAGCACAGATACGCAGTATTTT.

This chain connects TRBV7-2 to TRBJ2-7, with 10 bases aligning to TRBD2. V was clipped by 2 bases and J by 2 bases; unmatched bases: 12. CDR1 SGHTA and CDR2 FQGNSA come from the germline V gene. The CDR3 is made up of 18 amino acids. CDR3 coding DNA: TGTGCCAGCAGCTTATTCCCCGGGACTAGCGCGGCGGCCTACGAGCAGTACTTC. As protein: CASSLFPGTSAAAYEQYF.

This clone was counted a few times. J is TRBJ1-2 and V is TRBV28; unclear D gene. There are 12 residues in the CDR3. Trimming pared 3 bases from V and 5 bases from J, leaving 7 bases between. CDR1 is MDHEN, CDR2 SYDVKM, per germline. The CDR3 protein is CASSFGWYGYTF. The CDR3 DNA is TGTGCCAGCAGTTTCGGTTGGTATGGCTACACCTTC.

The chain couples TRBV10-3 to TRBJ1-2, with D tentatively TRBD1 (6 bases). Germline CDR1 reads ENHRY; CDR2 reads SYGVKD. CDR3 length: 14 amino acids. Trimming stripped 2 bases from V and 8 bases from J, with 15 bases between. The CDR3 sequence is CAISERRGEDGYTF. Here the CDR3 DNA reads TGTGCCATCAGTGAGCGGAGGGGGGAGGACGGCTACACCTTC.